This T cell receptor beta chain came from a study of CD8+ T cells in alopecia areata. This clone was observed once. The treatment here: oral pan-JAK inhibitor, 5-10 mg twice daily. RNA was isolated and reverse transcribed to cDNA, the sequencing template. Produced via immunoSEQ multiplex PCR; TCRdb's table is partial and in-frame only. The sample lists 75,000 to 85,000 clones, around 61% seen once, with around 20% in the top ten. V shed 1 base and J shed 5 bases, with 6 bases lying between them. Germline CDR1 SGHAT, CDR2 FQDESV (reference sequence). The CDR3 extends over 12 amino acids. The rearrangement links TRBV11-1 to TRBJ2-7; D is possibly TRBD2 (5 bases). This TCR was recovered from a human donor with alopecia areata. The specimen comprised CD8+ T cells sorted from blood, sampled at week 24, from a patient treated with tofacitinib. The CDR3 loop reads CASSLERDEQYF. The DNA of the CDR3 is TGTGCCAGCAGCTTAGAGAGGGACGAGCAGTACTTC.